Here is one T cell receptor beta chain with its context. Its antigen is still unknown. This entry is derived from a study of cytomegalovirus exposure and HLA in healthy donors. Study-level findings and limits: Within the approximately 130 validation repertoires, first-cohort TCR clusters tended to co-occur, according to a later analysis.

Produced via immunoSEQ multiplex PCR; TCRdb's table is partial and in-frame only. The table lists about 160,000 clones, roughly nine tenths of them singletons. This CDR3 contains 15 residues. The V and J ends lost 8 bases and 6 bases, in that order; junction bases with no gene match: 13. Per the germline V gene, CDR1 is SEHNR and CDR2 is FQNEAQ (reference sequence). This sequence joins TRBV7-9 and TRBJ1-5, with 7 bases fitting TRBD1. What was sequenced was PBMCs. The sequence was obtained from a young woman in good health and CMV-seropositive. The CDR3 nucleotides are TGTGCCAGCTTAAACGAGGGGGCAGGGGTTCAGCCCCAGCATTTT. Translating gives CASLNEGAGVQPQHF.